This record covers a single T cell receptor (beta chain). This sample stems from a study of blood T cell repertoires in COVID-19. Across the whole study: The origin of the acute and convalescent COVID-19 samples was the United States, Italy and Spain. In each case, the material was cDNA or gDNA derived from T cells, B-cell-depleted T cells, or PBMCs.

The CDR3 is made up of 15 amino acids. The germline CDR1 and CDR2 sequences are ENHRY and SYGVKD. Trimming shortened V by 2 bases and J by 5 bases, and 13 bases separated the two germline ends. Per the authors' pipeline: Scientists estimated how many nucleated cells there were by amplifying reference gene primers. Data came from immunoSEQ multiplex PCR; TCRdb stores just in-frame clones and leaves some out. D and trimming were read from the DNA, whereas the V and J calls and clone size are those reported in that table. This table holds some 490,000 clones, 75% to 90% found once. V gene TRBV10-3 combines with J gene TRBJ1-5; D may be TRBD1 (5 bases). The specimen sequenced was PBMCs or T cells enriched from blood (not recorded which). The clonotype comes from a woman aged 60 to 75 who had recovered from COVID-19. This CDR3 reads CAISERQSTYQPQHF. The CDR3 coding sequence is TGTGCCATCAGTGAGAGACAGTCCACTTATCAGCCCCAGCATTTT.